A single sample gave rise to the 28 T cell receptor beta chains below, sequenced in a study of blood T cell repertoires in COVID-19. Measured with immunoSEQ multiplex PCR; TCRdb has only the in-frame clones, and not every one. This sample carries some 200,000 clones, 86% of them seen once, and the ten largest clones take 0.78%. Sequencing was done on a sample of peripheral blood. Receptors originate from a woman between 65 and 79 years old with acute or convalescent COVID-19.

V and J are TRBV6-6 and TRBJ1-3; 8 nucleotides agree with TRBD1. V dropped 2 bases and J dropped 2; count of bases not matched to a gene: 5. CDR3 size: 16 residues. Germline V gene data show CDR1 as MNHNY and CDR2 as SVGAGI (reference sequence). Here the CDR3 DNA reads TGTGCCAGCAGTTACACCCAGGGGGCAACTGGAAACACCATATATTTT. Its translation: CASSYTQGATGNTIYF.

The chain recombines TRBV6-5 with TRBJ1-6; D perhaps matches TRBD1 (5 bases). Trimming took 3 bases from V and 5 from J, leaving 14 bases between them. Germline V gene lookup returns CDR1 MNHEY and CDR2 SVGAGI. There are 16 residues in the CDR3. CDR3 sequence reads: CASSYFRQGNNSPLHF. DNA of the CDR3: TGTGCCAGCAGTTATTTTCGCCAGGGTAATAATTCACCCCTCCACTTT.

The CDR3 loop reads CATSDSLSRFSGANVLTF. In nucleotides, the CDR3 is TGTGCCACCAGTGATTCCCTCAGTCGTTTCTCTGGGGCCAACGTCCTGACTTTC. This chain links TRBV24-1 with TRBJ2-6; D uncertain. V dropped 2 bases and J dropped 0 bases, with 13 bases sitting between them. This CDR3 is built from 18 residues. The germline CDR1 and CDR2 sequences are KGHDR and SFDVKD.

This chain links TRBV28 with TRBJ2-2; the match to TRBD1 covers 8 bases. This CDR3 is 14 amino acids long. V lost 10 bases and J lost 4; bases outside the gene matches: 8. Germline CDR1 MDHEN, CDR2 SYDVKM. In DNA, the CDR3 is TGTGCCATCATGGACAGGGTAGGCACCGGGGAGCTGTTTTTT. Protein sequence: CAIMDRVGTGELFF.

The chain combines TRBV27 with TRBJ2-5, with 7 bases fitting TRBD1. Per germline, CDR1 MNHEY and CDR2 SMNVEV (reference sequence). Trimming cost V 3 bases and J 0 bases; bases outside gene matches: 7. The CDR3 has 16 amino acids. CDR3: CASSFRGPSYQETQYF. DNA for the CDR3: TGTGCCAGCAGTTTTAGGGGGCCGAGTTACCAAGAGACCCAGTACTTC.

The J gene is TRBJ1-4, the V gene TRBV27; no reliable D call. CDR1 and CDR2 from the germline V gene are MNHEY and SMNVEV (reference sequence). V lost 5 bases and J 6 bases, leaving 10 bases between the germline ends. There are 13 residues in the CDR3. The CDR3 sequence is CASSKRVDEKLFF. The DNA of the CDR3 is TGTGCCAGCAGTAAACGGGTGGATGAAAAACTGTTTTTT.

The rearrangement links TRBV27 to TRBJ2-3; TRBD1 matches 10 bases. The germline V gene has CDR1 MNHEY and CDR2 SMNVEV (reference sequence). The CDR3 sequence is 13 residues long. The J segment lost 5 bases and the V segment lost 10 bases, leaving 6 bases of the junction unmatched. The CDR3 is CATADRGIDTQYF. The DNA of the CDR3 is TGTGCCACCGCGGACAGGGGGATAGATACGCAGTATTTT.

This chain connects TRBV28 to TRBJ2-3; 13 nucleotides agree with TRBD2. With 6 bases clipped from V and 3 bases from J, the junction kept 3 bases outside the gene matches. This CDR3 contains 15 residues. Germline V gene sequence: CDR1 MDHEN, CDR2 SYDVKM. CDR3 residues: CASRLAGGRTDTQYF. The CDR3 coding sequence is TGTGCCAGCAGACTAGCGGGAGGGAGAACAGATACGCAGTATTTT.

This chain links TRBV4-1 with TRBJ2-7; TRBD1 is a possible D gene (6 bases). V was shortened by 4 bases and J by 3 bases, with 19 bases between the two germline ends. Per the germline V gene, CDR1 is MGHRA and CDR2 is YSYEKL. The CDR3 totals 16 residues. CDR3 sequence: CASSLLTPDSNYEQYF. In nucleotides, the CDR3 is TGCGCCAGCAGCCTTCTTACCCCGGACAGCAACTACGAGCAGTACTTC.

The chain couples TRBV6-6 to TRBJ1-6; TRBD1 matches 9 bases. This CDR3 has 14 residues. V gave up 9 bases and J gave up 6 bases; unmatched junction bases: 6. Germline loops: CDR1 MNHNY, CDR2 SVGAGI (reference sequence). DNA of the CDR3: TGTGCCAGTGCCCGGGACAGGGTTAATTCACCCCTCCACTTT. Its translation: CASARDRVNSPLHF.

This chain links TRBV5-4 with TRBJ2-7, with a tentative D call TRBD2 (7 bases). The V gene lost 4 bases and the J gene lost 1 base, with 15 bases spanning the gap. The CDR3 covers 15 residues. The germline V gene has CDR1 SGHNT and CDR2 YYREEE (reference sequence). The CDR3: CASSPRGGGSYEQYF. The CDR3 DNA follows: TGTGCCAGCAGCCCAAGGGGGGGAGGGTCCTACGAGCAGTACTTC.

V and J are TRBV6-2 or TRBV6-3 and TRBJ2-3; 9 positions match TRBD2. V was pared by 5 bases and J by 4 bases, with 7 bases of the junction left unmatched. CDR1 and CDR2 from the germline V gene are MNHEY and SVGEGT. CDR3 size: 15 residues. This CDR3 is CASSLNLAGPDTQYF. The CDR3 bases are TGTGCCAGCAGTCTAAACCTAGCGGGACCAGATACGCAGTATTTT.

This chain connects TRBV5-6 to TRBJ2-2; TRBD1 is a possible D gene (5 bases). Per germline, CDR1 SGHDT and CDR2 YYEEEE. The V end was cut by 5 bases, the J end by 4 bases, with 18 bases between. The CDR3 is 16 amino acids. The CDR3 nucleotides read TGTGCCAGCAGTGCGTGGGGCCGAACGGGCACCGGGGAGCTGTTTTTT. Translated, it gives CASSAWGRTGTGELFF.

As regards this clone: Other DNA sequences of this sample code for an identical CDR3. V and J are TRBV5-4 and TRBJ2-3; 9 nucleotides align to TRBD2. This CDR3 is 15 amino acids long. Germline V gives CDR1 SGHNT, CDR2 YYREEE (reference sequence). Trimming removed 4 bases from V and 1 base from J; junction bases left unmatched: 4. CDR3 sequence reads: CASSRSGGGTDTQYF. The CDR3 coding sequence is TGTGCCAGCAGCCGTAGCGGGGGCGGCACAGATACGCAGTATTTT.

This chain links TRBV2 with TRBJ2-7; no clear D. V lost 8 bases to trimming and J lost 4 bases, with 18 bases between them. CDR3 length equals 14 residues. Germline CDR1 reads SNHLY; CDR2 reads FYNNEI. CDR3 region: CASQKGQVFYEQYF. CDR3 nucleotide sequence: TGTGCCAGCCAAAAAGGCCAGGTCTTTTACGAGCAGTACTTC.

This chain joins TRBV10-2 and TRBJ2-7, with 7 bases lining up with TRBD1. J was trimmed by 6 bases and V by 8 bases; bases with no gene match: 10. Germline V gene sequence: CDR1 WSHSY, CDR2 SAAADI. CDR3 length equals 13 residues. In DNA, the CDR3 is TGCGCCAGCGAACCAGGGGGAATGTCCGAGCAGTACTTC. Its protein is CASEPGGMSEQYF.

The CDR3 coding sequence is TGTGCCAGCAGTTACTCCCCAGACCAGGCAGAGACCCAGTACTTC. Amino acid sequence: CASSYSPDQAETQYF. The chain combines TRBV6-6 with TRBJ2-5; D ambiguous. The CDR3 runs to 15 residues. Per the germline V gene, CDR1 is MNHNY and CDR2 is SVGAGI (reference sequence). The ends were cut back, 0 bases at V and 4 bases at J, with 12 bases in the middle.

The V and J genes are TRBV7-3 and TRBJ2-2, with D perhaps TRBD2 (7 bases). Trimming cost V 5 bases and J 4 bases, with 17 bases left between them. This CDR3 spans 16 amino acids. Germline V gene lookup returns CDR1 SGHTA and CDR2 FQGTGA. The CDR3: CASSLVAGASTGELFF. Written as DNA, the CDR3 is TGTGCCAGCAGCCTGGTGGCGGGGGCGAGCACCGGGGAGCTGTTTTTT.

This chain links TRBV9 with TRBJ2-5; TRBD2 might be the D (6 bases). V was trimmed by 3 bases and J by 2 bases, leaving 8 bases between them. The CDR3 contains 13 residues. The V gene's germline CDR1 is SGDLS and CDR2 YYNGEE. This CDR3 is CASSAGLQETQYF. Written as DNA, the CDR3 is TGTGCCAGCAGCGCTGGACTACAAGAGACCCAGTACTTC. Full variable domain (rest looked up from reference TRBV9 and TRBJ2-5): DSGVTQTPKHLITATGQRVTLRCSPRSGDLSVYWYQQSLDQGLQFLIQYYNGEERAKGNILERFSAQQFPDLHSELNLSSLELGDSALYFCASSAGLQETQYFGPGTRLLVL.

This chain connects TRBV5-1 to TRBJ2-7, with D maybe TRBD2 (7 bases). The CDR3 has 15 amino acids. Germline lookup yields CDR1 SGHRS and CDR2 YFSETQ. Trimming removed 4 bases from V and 5 bases from J, with 19 bases in between. Here the CDR3 reads CASSPGGRQADEQYF. The CDR3 nucleotides read TGCGCCAGCAGCCCCGGCGGGAGACAGGCAGACGAGCAGTACTTC.

This rearrangement joins TRBV3-1 (or the pseudogene TRBV3-2) to TRBJ1-1; perhaps TRBD1 as D (5 bases). The length of the CDR3 is 15 residues. The V and J ends lost 1 base and 0 bases respectively, with 9 bases between them. Germline V CDR1 and CDR2: LGHDT, YNNKEL (reference sequence). CDR3 nucleotide sequence: TGTGCCAGCAGCCAAGCCCCAGGGTTGAACACTGAAGCTTTCTTT. Translating gives CASSQAPGLNTEAFF.

The sample holds one count of this clone. This chain connects TRBV16 to TRBJ2-3; 8 nucleotides line up with TRBD2. The CDR3 extends over 15 amino acids. Germline-derived CDR1 and CDR2 are KGHSY and FQNENV. Unmatched junction bases numbered 7, after V lost 6 bases and J lost 2 bases. In DNA, the CDR3 is TGTGCCAGCAGTTGGACTAGCCGAGACACAGATACGCAGTATTTT. Translation gives CASSWTSRDTDTQYF.

This chain joins TRBV18 and TRBJ1-2; D is uncertain. Germline CDR1 KGHSH, CDR2 LQKENI. The CDR3 runs to 16 residues. V shed 0 bases and J shed 8 bases, with 19 bases lying between them. CDR3 sequence (DNA): TGTGCCAGCTCACCACCGGTGCGGGTTTCGAGTCGCGGCTACACCTTC. Protein sequence: CASSPPVRVSSRGYTF. Full variable domain (remainder filled in from reference TRBV18 and TRBJ1-2): NAGVMQNPRHLVRRRGQEARLRCSPMKGHSHVYWYRQLPEEGLKFMVYLQKENIIDESGMPKERFSAEFPKEGPSILRIQQVVRGDSAAYFCASSPPVRVSSRGYTFGSGTRLTVV.

The rearrangement joins TRBV4-1 to TRBJ2-7; TRBD1 agrees at 7 bases. The CDR3 spans 15 residues. The germline V gene has CDR1 MGHRA and CDR2 YSYEKL. V shed 4 bases, J shed 2 bases, and the junction held 8 bases outside the gene matches. CDR3 amino acids: CASSRAWTGPYEQYF. The CDR3 DNA reads TGCGCCAGCAGCCGCGCCTGGACAGGACCCTACGAGCAGTACTTC.

The chain links TRBV10-3 to TRBJ2-5, with 9 bases identical to TRBD2. The germline V gene encodes CDR1 ENHRY and CDR2 SYGVKD. This CDR3 contains 13 residues. V gave up 7 bases and J gave up 3 bases; unmatched junction bases: 3. CDR3 in DNA: TGTGCCATCACGGCTAGCGGGAAAGAGACCCAGTACTTC. As protein: CAITASGKETQYF.

The rearrangement joins TRBV7-9 to TRBJ1-6; the D gene is possibly TRBD1 (5 bases). Trimming cost V 2 bases and J 0 bases, with 5 bases left between them. The germline CDR1 and CDR2 sequences are SEHNR and FQNEAQ (reference sequence). The CDR3 covers 15 residues. CDR3 protein: CASSLRGSYNSPLHF. As DNA, the CDR3 is TGTGCCAGCAGCTTAAGGGGCTCCTATAATTCACCCCTCCACTTT.

The genes are TRBV28 and TRBJ1-2; TRBD1 aligns across 7 bases. Trimming took 5 bases from V and 4 from J; bases not matched to a gene: 7. Germline V gives CDR1 MDHEN, CDR2 SYDVKM. The CDR3 has 14 amino acids. The CDR3 loop is CASSPQGTVYGYTF. The CDR3 DNA reads TGTGCCAGCAGTCCACAAGGGACAGTCTATGGCTACACCTTC.

J is TRBJ1-1 and V is TRBV5-4; D remains ambiguous. The CDR3 runs 14 residues. V was trimmed by 1 base and J by 1 base, leaving 8 bases between them. Per the germline V gene, CDR1 is SGHNT and CDR2 is YYREEE (reference sequence). CDR3 sequence (DNA): TGTGCCAGCAGCTTGCGCCCACAGAACACTGAAGCTTTCTTT. Its translation: CASSLRPQNTEAFF.